This TCR beta chain was recovered during a study of blood T cells in healthy people across ages. CDR3 length equals 12 residues. V lost 8 bases, J lost 4 bases, and 11 bases lay in between. The germline V gene encodes CDR1 MNHNS and CDR2 SASEGT. Sample-barcoded 5' priming and a J-beta primer mix drove a second PCR of roughly 7 to 11 cycles. TCRdb itself ran the 5' RACE reads through MiXCR, one entry per CDR3 protein. Among about 640,000 distinct CDR3 sequences listed, 58% were seen once. This chain joins TRBV6-1 and TRBJ1-2; D remains unclear. The receptor comes from a man between 60 and 75 years old in good health. What was sequenced was blood. The CDR3 reads CASVGGLYGYTF. CDR3 nucleotides: TGTGCCAGCGTCGGCGGTCTCTATGGCTACACCTTC.